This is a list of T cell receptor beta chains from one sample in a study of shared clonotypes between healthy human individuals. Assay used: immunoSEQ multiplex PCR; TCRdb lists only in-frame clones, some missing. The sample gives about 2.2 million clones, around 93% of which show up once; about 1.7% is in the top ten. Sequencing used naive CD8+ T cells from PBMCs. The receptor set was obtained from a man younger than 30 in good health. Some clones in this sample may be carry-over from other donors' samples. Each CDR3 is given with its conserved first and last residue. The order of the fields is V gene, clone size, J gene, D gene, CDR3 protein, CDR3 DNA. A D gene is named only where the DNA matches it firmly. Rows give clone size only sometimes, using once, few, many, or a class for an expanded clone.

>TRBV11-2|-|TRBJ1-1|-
CASGTGFIMNTEAFF
TGTGCCAGCGGTACAGGGTTTATTATGAACACTGAAGCTTTCTTT
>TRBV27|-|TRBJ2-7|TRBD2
CASSLAGGTYEQYF
TGTGCCAGCAGTTTAGCGGGAGGAACCTACGAGCAGTACTTC
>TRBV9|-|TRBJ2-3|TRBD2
CASSVGDYLTDTQYF
TGTGCCAGCAGCGTAGGGGACTACCTCACAGATACGCAGTATTTT
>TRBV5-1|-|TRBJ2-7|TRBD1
CASSSGTGSYEQYF
TGCGCCAGCAGCTCCGGGACAGGGAGCTACGAGCAGTACTTC
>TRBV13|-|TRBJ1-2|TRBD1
CASSLTGGGYGYTF
TGTGCCAGCAGCTTGACAGGGGGCGGGTATGGCTACACCTTC
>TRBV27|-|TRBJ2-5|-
CASSSGEETQYF
TGTGCCAGCAGTTCAGGGGAAGAGACCCAGTACTTC
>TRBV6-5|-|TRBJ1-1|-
CASSPGPWGTEAFF
TGTGCCAGCAGTCCCGGTCCCTGGGGCACTGAAGCTTTCTTT
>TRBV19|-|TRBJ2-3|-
CASSTGYSTDTQYF
TGTGCCAGTAGTACCGGCTATAGCACAGATACGCAGTATTTT
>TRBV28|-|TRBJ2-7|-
CASSLSDNKQYF
TGTGCCAGCAGTTTATCGGACAATAAGCAGTACTTC
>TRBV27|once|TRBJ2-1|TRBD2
CASKWTSGSNEQFF
TGTGCCAGCAAGTGGACTAGCGGGAGTAATGAGCAGTTCTTC
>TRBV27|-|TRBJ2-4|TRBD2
CASSLFWRGASDGVNIQYF
TGTGCCAGCAGTTTATTTTGGCGGGGGGCGAGCGACGGGGTGAACATTCAGTACTTC
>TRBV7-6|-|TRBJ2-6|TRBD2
CASSLQLAGAGANVLTF
TGTGCCAGCAGCCTCCAGCTAGCGGGAGCTGGGGCCAACGTCCTGACTTTC
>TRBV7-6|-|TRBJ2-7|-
CASSLEIGSYEQYF
TGTGCCAGCAGCTTAGAAATCGGTAGTTACGAGCAGTACTTC
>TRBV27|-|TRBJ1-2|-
CASSLSGGLSYGYTF
TGTGCCAGCAGTCTATCCGGAGGGTTAAGCTATGGCTACACCTTC
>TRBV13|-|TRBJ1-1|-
CASSLVGGRETEAFF
TGTGCCAGCAGCTTAGTTGGGGGGCGCGAAACTGAAGCTTTCTTT
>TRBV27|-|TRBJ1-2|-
CASSPILSGPSTDHDYTF
TGTGCCAGCAGCCCTATCCTGAGCGGCCCTTCAACTGATCACGACTACACCTTC
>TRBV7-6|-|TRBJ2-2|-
CASSFRAGELFF
TGTGCCAGCAGCTTCCGCGCCGGGGAGCTGTTTTTT
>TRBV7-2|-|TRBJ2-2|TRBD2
CASSFVMWREGLTGELFF
TGTGCCAGCAGCTTCGTCATGTGGCGGGAGGGCCTTACCGGGGAGCTGTTTTTT
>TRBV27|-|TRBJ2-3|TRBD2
CASSLAGATDTQYF
TGTGCCAGCAGTTTAGCGGGAGCCACAGATACGCAGTATTTT
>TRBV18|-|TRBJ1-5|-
CASSPKKSNQPQHF
TGTGCCAGCTCACCGAAAAAGAGCAATCAGCCCCAGCATTTT
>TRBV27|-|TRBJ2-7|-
CASSVEPWGTYEQYF
TGTGCCAGCAGTGTGGAGCCCTGGGGCACCTACGAGCAGTACTTC
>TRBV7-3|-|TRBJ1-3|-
CASSLEGTGNTIYF
TGTGCCAGCAGCTTGGAAGGGACTGGAAACACCATATATTTT
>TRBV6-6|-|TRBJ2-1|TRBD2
CASSYPSGRRDNEQFF
TGTGCCAGCAGTTACCCTAGCGGGAGGAGGGACAATGAGCAGTTCTTC
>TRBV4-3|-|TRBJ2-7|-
CASSQGVGGENEQYF
TGCGCCAGCAGCCAAGGGGTGGGGGGCGAAAACGAGCAGTACTTC
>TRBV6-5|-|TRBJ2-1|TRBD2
CASSYSAGETYNEQFF
TGTGCCAGCAGTTACTCCGCGGGAGAGACCTACAATGAGCAGTTCTTC
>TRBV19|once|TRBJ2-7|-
CASSMSSSLYEQYF
TGTGCCAGTAGTATGAGTTCCTCCTTATACGAGCAGTACTTC
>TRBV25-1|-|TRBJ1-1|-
CASSKGGGWTEAFF
TGTGCCAGCTCTAAGGGGGGGGGCTGGACTGAAGCTTTCTTT
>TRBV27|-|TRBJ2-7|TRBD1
CASSTWTGSYEQYF
TGTGCCAGCAGTACATGGACAGGGTCCTACGAGCAGTACTTC
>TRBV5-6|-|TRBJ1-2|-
CASRPASATGYTF
TGTGCCAGCAGACCCGCGTCGGCTACTGGCTACACCTTC
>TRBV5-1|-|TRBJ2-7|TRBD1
CASSLDGTDFYEQYF
TGCGCCAGCAGCTTGGACGGGACAGACTTCTACGAGCAGTACTTC
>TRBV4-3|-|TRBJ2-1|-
CASSKTGHPYNEQFF
TGCGCCAGCAGCAAAACAGGACACCCCTACAATGAGCAGTTCTTC
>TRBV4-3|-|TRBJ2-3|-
CASSHQGGGTDTQYF
TGCGCCAGCAGCCATCAGGGAGGCGGCACAGATACGCAGTATTTT
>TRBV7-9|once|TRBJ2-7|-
CASSLSSSGSSSYEQYF
TGTGCCAGCAGCTTAAGTAGTTCGGGATCCAGCTCCTACGAGCAGTACTTC
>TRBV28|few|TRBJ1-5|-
CASSLWVGGQPQHF
TGTGCCAGCAGTTTATGGGTAGGCGGCCAGCCCCAGCATTTT
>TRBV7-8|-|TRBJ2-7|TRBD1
CASSAGTDRSYEQYF
TGTGCCAGCAGCGCCGGGACAGATCGCAGCTACGAGCAGTACTTC
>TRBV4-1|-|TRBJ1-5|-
CASSPGGGLNQPQHF
TGCGCCAGCAGCCCGGGGGGAGGACTCAATCAGCCCCAGCATTTT
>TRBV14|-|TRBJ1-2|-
CASSQGVAGYGYTF
TGTGCCAGCAGCCAAGGAGTAGCGGGGTATGGCTACACCTTC
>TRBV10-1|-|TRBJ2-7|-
CASSESRGESSYEQYF
TGCGCCAGCAGTGAGTCAAGGGGGGAAAGCTCCTACGAGCAGTACTTC
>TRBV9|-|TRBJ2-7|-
CASSVASTADYEQYF
TGTGCCAGCAGCGTAGCGAGCACAGCAGACTACGAGCAGTACTTC
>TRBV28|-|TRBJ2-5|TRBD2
CASSSYGTSGETQYF
TGTGCCAGCAGTTCTTACGGGACTAGCGGAGAGACCCAGTACTTC
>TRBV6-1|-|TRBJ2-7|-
CASSEATTARTYEQYF
TGTGCCAGCAGTGAAGCGACGACAGCCCGAACCTACGAGCAGTACTTC
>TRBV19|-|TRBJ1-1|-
CASTPRTPVKAFF
TGTGCCAGTACCCCCCGGACACCGGTTAAAGCTTTCTTT
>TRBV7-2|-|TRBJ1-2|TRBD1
CASSSPVSGQGRPGYGYTF
TGTGCCAGCAGCTCACCCGTGTCGGGACAGGGGCGTCCGGGGTATGGCTACACCTTC
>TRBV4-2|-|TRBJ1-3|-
CASSQDQSPQGTIYF
TGTGCCAGCAGCCAAGATCAGTCGCCTCAGGGGACCATATATTTT
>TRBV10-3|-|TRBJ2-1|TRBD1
CAIQPRDRGLNEQFF
TGTGCCATCCAACCTCGGGACAGGGGGCTGAATGAGCAGTTCTTC